These 16 T cell receptor beta chains came from one sample sequenced in a study of blood T cell repertoires in COVID-19. Only in-frame clones appear in the TCRdb table, and some are missing; sequencing was by immunoSEQ multiplex PCR. The sample holds 120,000 or so clones, 75% to 85% seen once. Specimen: peripheral blood. These receptors were collected from a human donor in a cohort sampled during active COVID-19.

In its sample, this clone was seen a few times. The chain couples TRBV11-2 to TRBJ1-2, with D tentatively TRBD1 (5 bases). Germline loops: CDR1 SGHAT, CDR2 FQNNGV. Trimming removed 1 base at V and 8 bases at J, with 14 bases between. The CDR3 covers 14 residues. CDR3: CASSLGNPGFGYTF. CDR3 DNA: TGTGCCAGCAGCTTAGGAAATCCAGGGTTCGGCTACACCTTC.

The chain joins TRBV28 to TRBJ2-2, with 8 nucleotides matching TRBD1. The V segment lost 3 bases and the J segment 1 base; nucleotides outside the gene matches: 4. This CDR3 is 16 amino acids long. The germline gives CDR1 MDHEN, CDR2 SYDVKM. CDR3 in amino acids: CASSLRTGKNTGELFF. The CDR3 DNA reads TGTGCCAGCAGTTTGAGGACAGGGAAGAACACCGGGGAGCTGTTTTTT.

The rearrangement uses TRBV11-2 and TRBJ2-3; D unresolved. Germline V gives CDR1 SGHAT, CDR2 FQNNGV. There are 16 residues in the CDR3. Between the trimmed V and J ends, which lost 2 bases and 0 bases, there was a span of 12 bases. For the CDR3, the DNA is TGTGCCAGCAGCTTAACTCTAGGAGCAAGCACAGATACGCAGTATTTT. It specifies CASSLTLGASTDTQYF.

J is TRBJ2-7 and V is TRBV2; maybe TRBD1 (5 bases). V lost 3 bases to trimming and J lost 3 bases, with 9 bases between them. Germline V lookup: CDR1 SNHLY, CDR2 FYNNEI. The CDR3 is 13 amino acids. Written as DNA, the CDR3 is TGTGCCAGCAGTGAGCCCGGACACTACGAGCAGTACTTC. This translates into CASSEPGHYEQYF.

CDR3 amino acids: CTSRRETWTDDTQYF. CDR3 DNA sequence: TGCACCAGCAGGAGGGAGACCTGGACGGACGATACGCAGTATTTT. The V call is TRBV1, the J call TRBJ2-3; TRBD2, the table's D call, was not compared with the DNA. TRBV1 is an annotated pseudogene. CDR3 size: 15 residues.

The V call is TRBV28, the J call TRBJ1-2, with a possible D match to TRBD1 (6 bases). The germline gives CDR1 MDHEN, CDR2 SYDVKM. This CDR3 is built from 12 residues. Trimming pared 4 bases from V and 8 bases from J, leaving 11 bases between. The CDR3 nucleotides read TGTGCCAGCAGTTCACAGGGATCCGGCTACACCTTC. Translated, it gives CASSSQGSGYTF.

This clone was recorded only once. The J gene is TRBJ1-2, the V gene TRBV10-2, with 7 bases aligning to TRBD1. The CDR3 is 14 residues long. Germline CDR1 reads WSHSY; CDR2 reads SAAADI. Unmatched junction bases numbered 6, after V lost 8 bases and J lost 0 bases. The CDR3 DNA reads as TGCGCCAGCCGAGGGACAGAAACTAACTATGGCTACACCTTC. It encodes CASRGTETNYGYTF.

The genes are TRBV23-1 and TRBJ1-6, with a weak D call TRBD1 (5 bases). TRBV23-1 is an ORF; its function is uncertain. The V end was cut by 0 bases, the J end by 9 bases, with 12 bases between. The CDR3 runs 15 residues. CDR3 DNA sequence: TGCGCCAGCAGTCAATCTACAGGTGGTGGTTCACCCCTCCACTTT. Its translation is CASSQSTGGGSPLHF.

The chain is built from TRBV5-1 and TRBJ2-7; the D is unclear. The germline V and J ends were trimmed by 2 bases and 0 bases, with 9 bases remaining between them. Germline CDR1 and CDR2: SGHRS and YFSETQ. This CDR3 spans 14 amino acids. The CDR3 here is CASSLGGSSYEQYF. CDR3 DNA: TGCGCCAGCAGCTTAGGCGGAAGCTCCTACGAGCAGTACTTC. The full variable domain, with the rest looked up from reference TRBV5-1 and TRBJ2-7, is KAGVTQTPRYLIKTRGQQVTLSCSPISGHRSVSWYQQTPGQGLQFLFEYFSETQRNKGNFPGRFSGRQFSNSRSEMNVSTLELGDSALYLCASSLGGSSYEQYFGPGTRLTVT.

The chain couples TRBV6-5 to TRBJ2-7; 9 bases match TRBD1. Trimming cost V 5 bases and J 2 bases; bases outside gene matches: 4. Germline lookup yields CDR1 MNHEY and CDR2 SVGAGI. The CDR3 is 14 amino acids. DNA of the CDR3: TGTGCCAGCAGTACGCGACAGGGGGCCTACGAGCAGTACTTC. It is translated as CASSTRQGAYEQYF.

The V and J genes are TRBV4-1 and TRBJ2-7; no definite D call. The CDR3 length is 14 residues. The V gene lost 2 bases and the J gene lost 2 bases, with 10 bases spanning the gap. From germline, CDR1 is MGHRA and CDR2 YSYEKL. CDR3 sequence: CASSQKDKAYEQYF. The DNA for the CDR3 is TGCGCCAGCAGCCAAAAAGACAAAGCCTACGAGCAGTACTTC.

The chain recombines TRBV6-2 or TRBV6-3 with TRBJ2-2; the D is unclear. Trimming took off 4 bases at V and 2 bases at J, with 8 bases between the two ends. Germline-derived CDR1 and CDR2 are MNHEY and SVGEGT. This CDR3 spans 14 amino acids. CDR3: CASSWYRNTGELFF. The DNA of the CDR3 is TGTGCCAGCAGTTGGTACAGAAACACCGGGGAGCTGTTTTTT.

The chain uses TRBV3-1 (or the pseudogene TRBV3-2) and TRBJ1-2; 7 bases line up with TRBD1. The V gene's germline CDR1 is LGHDT and CDR2 YNNKEL (reference sequence). Germline trimming cut 1 base from V and 4 bases from J; bases unmatched to any gene: 6. The CDR3 is 15 amino acids. CDR3 amino acids: CASSQVLGTAYGYTF. CDR3 bases: TGTGCCAGCAGCCAAGTTTTAGGGACAGCCTATGGCTACACCTTC.

This chain uses TRBV5-8 with TRBJ2-5; a possible D gene is TRBD2 (6 bases). V gave up 3 bases and J gave up 0 bases, with 9 bases separating them. The CDR3 runs to 14 residues. The germline V gene encodes CDR1 SGHTS and CDR2 YDEGEE. The CDR3 DNA reads as TGTGCCAGCAGCTCTCGGGGGTACCAAGAGACCCAGTACTTC. Its translation: CASSSRGYQETQYF.

The rearrangement uses TRBV2 and TRBJ1-2, with D maybe TRBD1 (6 bases). This CDR3 contains 13 residues. Germline V lookup: CDR1 SNHLY, CDR2 FYNNEI. V dropped 6 bases and J dropped 11 bases, with 19 bases sitting between them. The CDR3 coding sequence is TGTGCCAGCAGCCGCGAGTGGGACAAAGTATACACCTTC. Encoded protein: CASSREWDKVYTF.

DNA for the CDR3: TGCAGCGTTCAACAGGAAATATCTGATACGCAGTATTTT. It yields the protein CSVQQEISDTQYF. The chain is built from TRBV29-1 and TRBJ2-3, with D perhaps TRBD1 (5 bases). Per the germline V gene, CDR1 is SQVTM and CDR2 is ANQGSEA. This CDR3 has 13 residues. With 5 bases removed from V and 6 bases from J, the gap between germline ends came to 15 bases.